These 8 T cell receptor beta chains share one sample of origin, sequenced in a study of response to subunit inactivated influenza vaccine. In TCRdb, the RT-PCR reads were re-called with MiXCR into one record per CDR3 protein. The sample has around 200,000 distinct CDR3 sequences; around 14% are singletons. Sequencing used CD8+ T cells sorted from PBMCs, obtained more than 4 days after vaccination. The source is a man aged 45-65 years who received an inactivated influenza vaccine.

The chain couples TRBV6-6 to TRBJ2-5; D is possibly TRBD2 (5 bases). The CDR3 extends over 13 amino acids. Trimming cost V 5 bases and J 5 bases, with 12 bases left between them. Germline V gene data show CDR1 as MNHNY and CDR2 as SVGAGI (reference sequence). This CDR3 is CASSRKAVETQYF. CDR3 DNA: TGTGCCAGCAGTCGAAAAGCGGTCGAGACCCAGTACTTC.

In its sample, this clonotype was seen a few times. The V and J genes are TRBV25-1 and TRBJ1-1, with D uncertain. V was shortened by 3 bases and J by 5 bases, with 4 bases between the two germline ends. Germline V CDR1 and CDR2: MGHDK, SYGVNS. This CDR3 region has 11 residues. The CDR3 protein is CASSEGTEAFF. DNA of the CDR3: TGTGCCAGCAGTGAGGGGACTGAAGCTTTCTTT.

The chain couples TRBV29-1 to TRBJ2-5; 7 bases line up with TRBD1. V gave up 6 bases and J gave up 3 bases; unmatched junction bases: 4. Per the germline V gene, CDR1 is SQVTM and CDR2 is ANQGSEA. The CDR3 is 12 residues long. In DNA, the CDR3 is TGCAGCGTGTCACAGGGGAAAGAGACCCAGTACTTC. It is translated as CSVSQGKETQYF.

This clonotype has just a few counts. The chain uses TRBV7-9 and TRBJ2-7, with D hard to call. Germline V CDR1 and CDR2: SEHNR, FQNEAQ (reference sequence). CDR3 length: 14 amino acids. The V end was cut by 4 bases, the J end by 6 bases, with 16 bases between. CDR3 region: CASSSLVGFPEQYF. The CDR3 nucleotides read TGTGCCAGCAGCTCCCTGGTGGGGTTCCCCGAGCAGTACTTC.

This clonotype was seen repeatedly, ten times or more. The rearrangement uses TRBV4-3 and TRBJ2-3; D perhaps matches TRBD1 (5 bases). CDR3 length equals 17 residues. V lost 4 bases and J lost 2, with 19 bases in between. CDR1 is LGHNA, CDR2 YSLEER, per germline. The CDR3: CASSPSVTGTFTDTQYF. CDR3 coding DNA: TGCGCCAGCAGCCCGTCAGTTACAGGAACCTTCACAGATACGCAGTATTTT.

This chain joins TRBV4-3 and TRBJ2-7; tentative D call: TRBD1 (6 bases). This CDR3 spans 15 amino acids. Germline V gene lookup returns CDR1 LGHNA and CDR2 YSLEER. V was cut by 0 bases and J by 3 bases, with 12 bases left in between. The CDR3 region has the DNA TGCGCCAGCAGCCAAGATCTAGGGGACAACTACGAGCAGTACTTC. Translated: CASSQDLGDNYEQYF.

This clonotype was observed a handful of times. The chain couples TRBV7-6 to TRBJ1-1; D uncertain. CDR1 and CDR2 (germline): SGHVS, FNYEAQ. CDR3 length equals 13 residues. Trimming shortened V by 7 bases and J by 6 bases, and 15 bases separated the two germline ends. CDR3 loop: CASTPAFTAEAFF. Written as DNA, the CDR3 is TGTGCCAGCACCCCGGCCTTTACAGCTGAAGCTTTCTTT.

In regard to this clonotype: The DNA is omitted, as the CDR3 cannot be located on it reliably, and the CDR3 follows TCRdb's listing. The V call is TRBV6-2 or TRBV6-3, the J call TRBJ2-5; whether TRBD1, the table's D call, matches the DNA was not checked. Germline CDR1 is MNHEY and CDR2 is SVGEGT. The CDR3 totals 22 residues, both ends included. CDR3 residues: CATPRVPLCQPPGGDLQETQYF.